This TCR beta chain derives from a study of blood T cells in healthy people across ages. Of note for this clonotype: This may stem from a read error, because a much larger clone lies one nucleotide away.

Next came a second PCR, run for about 7 to 11 cycles, which used a sample-barcoded 5' primer along with a J-beta primer mix. TCRdb reanalysed the 5' RACE reads using MiXCR and keeps one entry per CDR3 protein. The sample lists 380,000 or so distinct CDR3 sequences; roughly half were seen once. The sequence was collected from a man aged 55 to 69 in good health. The sequenced sample was blood.

The chain's CDR3 is CASSLLGQSYEQYF. Written as DNA, the CDR3 is TGTGCCAGCAGCTTGTTGGGACAGTCCTACGAGCAGTACTTC. V usage is TRBV7-2 and J usage is TRBJ2-7; 7 bases line up with TRBD1. From germline, CDR1 is SGHTA and CDR2 FQGNSA. This CDR3 contains 14 residues. Germline trimming cut 3 bases from V and 1 base from J; bases unmatched to any gene: 3.